The sequence of this T cell receptor beta chain was determined in a study of T cell clonality in common variable immunodeficiency. Reduced serum IgG, IgA and/or IgM plus specific antibody deficiency defined CVID. This clone occurred a few times. Its antigen remains unknown. The missing CDR3 end, 3 residues past where the read stops, is filled in from the germline J gene. Study findings and constraints: Reportedly, TCR beta sequences from common variable immunodeficiency showed fewer deletions and N-nucleotide insertions. Compared with controls, CVID subjects had fewer shared TCRbeta clones.

The method was immunoSEQ multiplex PCR; TCRdb's version includes in-frame clones alone and lacks a portion of them. The sample holds 25,000 to 30,000 clones, and no clone turns up only once. V was pared by 2 bases and J by 0 bases, with 5 bases of the junction left unmatched. CDR1 and CDR2 from the germline V gene are LNHDA and SQIVND (reference sequence). The CDR3 has 18 amino acids. The TCR originated in a human donor with common variable immunodeficiency. The material sequenced was peripheral blood mononuclear cells. J is TRBJ2-1 and V is TRBV19; 12 bases fit TRBD2. CDR3 DNA, as far as it was read: TGTGCCAGTAGTATACGACTAGCGGGAGCAGACTCCTACAATGAG. As protein: CASSIRLAGADSYNE. The whole CDR3 reads CASSIRLAGADSYNEQFF.